This TCR beta chain is from a study of T-cell reconstitution after alpha-beta-depleted transplantation in children. This clonotype was seen more than once but under ten times. The antigen remains unidentified. Unique molecular identifiers were used in preparing the TCRbeta library. MiXCR, applied by TCRdb to the PCR reads, yields one record per CDR3 protein. Here the sample spans about 830,000 distinct CDR3 sequences, 16% being singletons. Study results and limitations: Among T cells one year after transplant, newly produced cells accounted for most counts and diversity.

The germline gives CDR1 MNHEY, CDR2 SMNVEV (reference sequence). Between the trimmed V and J ends, which lost 6 bases and 7 bases, there was a span of 21 bases. This CDR3 is built from 15 residues. The chain uses TRBV27 and TRBJ2-5; D is possibly TRBD1 (6 bases). The receptor comes from a male patient under 18 who had a stem cell transplant for acute lymphoblastic leukemia, so the T cells may come from the graft donor. Sequencing used PBMCs, mostly from graft donor cells, obtained 360 days after TCRalphabeta/CD19-depleted stem cell transplant. The CDR3 DNA reads TGTGCCAGCAGCCTCGATAGGACAGCCCGCGGGACCCAGTACTTC. Its translation: CASSLDRTARGTQYF.